The source of this T cell receptor (beta chain) is a study of control samples from healthy donors and cancer patients. Repertoires were generated with immunoSEQ multiplex PCR, while TCRdb's copy carries only in-frame clones and drops some. The repertoire holds about 150,000 clones, with around 90% as singletons. V lost 4 bases to trimming and J lost 3 bases, with 15 bases between them. The CDR3 has 15 residues. Per germline, CDR1 SQVTM and CDR2 ANQGSEA. Source material: blood. The sequence was obtained from a man aged 25-45 years in good health. The chain employs TRBV29-1 and TRBJ2-2; possibly TRBD2 for D (6 bases). The CDR3 here is CSVGDSRGDTGELFF. The CDR3 DNA reads as TGCAGCGTTGGGGACTCCCGAGGGGACACCGGGGAGCTGTTTTTT.